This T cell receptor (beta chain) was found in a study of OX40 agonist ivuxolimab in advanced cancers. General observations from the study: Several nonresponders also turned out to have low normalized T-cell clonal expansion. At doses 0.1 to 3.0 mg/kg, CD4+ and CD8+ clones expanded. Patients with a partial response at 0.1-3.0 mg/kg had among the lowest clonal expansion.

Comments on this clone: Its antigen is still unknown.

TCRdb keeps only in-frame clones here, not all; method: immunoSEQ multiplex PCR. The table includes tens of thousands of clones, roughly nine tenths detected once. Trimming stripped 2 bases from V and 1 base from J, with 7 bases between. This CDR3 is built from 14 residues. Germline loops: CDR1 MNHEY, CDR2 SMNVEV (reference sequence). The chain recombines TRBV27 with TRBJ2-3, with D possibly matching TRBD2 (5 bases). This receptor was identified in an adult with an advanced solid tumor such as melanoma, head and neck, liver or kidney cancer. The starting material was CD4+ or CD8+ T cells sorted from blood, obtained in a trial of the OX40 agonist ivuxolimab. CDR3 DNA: TGTGCCAGCAGTTTAGCGGAGGGCACAGATACGCAGTATTTT. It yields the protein CASSLAEGTDTQYF.